The 31 T cell receptor beta chains given below trace back to one sample, sequenced in a study of blood T cells in healthy people across ages. A second PCR, run for about 7 to 11 cycles, used a sample-barcoded 5' primer plus a J-beta primer mix. In TCRdb, the 5' RACE reads were re-called with MiXCR into one record per CDR3 protein. This sample has about 1.8 million distinct CDR3 sequences, with 40% to 55% found just once. Input material: blood. The origin of the receptors is a woman between 40 and 50 years old in good health.

The rearrangement links TRBV20-1 to TRBJ2-1; either TRBD1 or TRBD2 may supply D (6 bases each). Per germline, CDR1 DFQATT and CDR2 SNEGSKA (reference sequence). The CDR3 sequence is 12 residues long. V was trimmed by 0 bases and J by 12 bases, leaving 12 bases between them. CDR3 bases: TGCAGTGCTAGAGAGGTAGCGGACAGGCAGTTCTTC. Translation: CSAREVADRQFF.

The chain joins TRBV28 to TRBJ2-1, with a possible D match to TRBD1 (6 bases). Germline V gives CDR1 MDHEN, CDR2 SYDVKM. The V and J ends lost 6 bases and 13 bases respectively, with 25 bases between them. CDR3 length: 15 amino acids. CDR3 coding DNA: TGTGCCAGCAGCGGCCCCCAGGGGTCCCAGGAGACCCAGTTCTTC. Its translation: CASSGPQGSQETQFF.

The chain links TRBV20-1 to TRBJ1-6; unclear D gene. The CDR3 extends over 13 amino acids. The germline V gene has CDR1 DFQATT and CDR2 SNEGSKA (reference sequence). Trimming pared 3 bases from V and 7 bases from J, leaving 10 bases between. This chain's CDR3 is CSASRTENSPLHF. CDR3 DNA sequence: TGCAGTGCTAGTCGGACCGAAAATTCACCCCTCCACTTT.

The chain carries TRBV7-2 and TRBJ2-1; 9 bases align to TRBD2. The CDR3 runs to 15 residues. V lost 3 bases to trimming and J lost 4 bases; unmatched junction nucleotides: 4. Germline V lookup: CDR1 SGHTA, CDR2 FQGNSA. CDR3 sequence reads: CASSFLSGGYNEQFF. DNA for the CDR3: TGTGCCAGCAGCTTTCTTAGCGGGGGATACAATGAGCAGTTCTTC.

Only a few counts were recorded for this clonotype. The chain joins TRBV4-3 to TRBJ2-3; D may be TRBD2 (5 bases). CDR3 length: 17 amino acids. Trimming left V 0 bases short and J 1 base short, with 14 bases between. Looked up from germline, CDR1 is LGHNA and CDR2 is YSLEER. CDR3 sequence (DNA): TGCGCCAGCAGCCAAGATGCGGGCCTCTTGCGCACAGATACGCAGTATTTT. This translates into CASSQDAGLLRTDTQYF.

V gene TRBV7-9 combines with J gene TRBJ1-3; 9 bases match TRBD1. V gave up 5 bases and J gave up 4 bases; unmatched junction bases: 6. Germline lookup yields CDR1 SEHNR and CDR2 FQNEAQ (reference sequence). The CDR3 covers 15 residues. This chain's CDR3 is CASSGQGLLGNTIYF. CDR3 in DNA: TGTGCCAGCAGCGGACAGGGGTTATTAGGAAACACCATATATTTT.

This clonotype showed up just a few times. The CDR3 loop is CASSVDPGHPVNEQFF. DNA of the CDR3: TGTGCCAGCAGCGTAGACCCAGGGCACCCTGTCAATGAGCAGTTCTTC. The chain uses TRBV9 and TRBJ2-1, with D possibly matching TRBD1 (5 bases). The V end was cut by 0 bases, the J end by 6 bases, with 16 bases between. Germline-derived CDR1 and CDR2 are SGDLS and YYNGEE. This CDR3 is 16 amino acids long.

The chain employs TRBV29-1 and TRBJ2-7; tentative D call: TRBD1 (5 bases). The CDR3 covers 15 residues. CDR1 and CDR2 (germline): SQVTM, ANQGSEA. V lost 1 base and J lost 3, with 16 bases in between. CDR3 residues: CSVEGSRGSGYEQYF. In DNA, the CDR3 is TGCAGCGTTGAAGGGTCTAGGGGTTCGGGCTACGAGCAGTACTTC.

In its sample, this clonotype was seen a few times. The rearrangement links TRBV6-1 to TRBJ2-3; D is possibly TRBD2 (5 bases). The CDR3 has 12 residues. Trimming removed 7 bases at V and 6 bases at J, with 11 bases between. CDR1 is MNHNS, CDR2 SASEGT, per germline. The CDR3 DNA follows: TGTGCCAGCATTCGACTAAGGGATACGCAGTATTTT. It translates to CASIRLRDTQYF.

This clonotype turned up a few times. The rearrangement joins TRBV29-1 to TRBJ2-1; D may be TRBD1 or TRBD2 (7 bases each). The CDR3 sequence is 15 residues long. The V gene's germline CDR1 is SQVTM and CDR2 ANQGSEA. V was clipped by 5 bases and J by 7 bases, with 21 bases between them. The CDR3 region has the DNA TGCAGCGTTCACCGTTCGGGGGGCAGGGGGAATGAGCAGTTCTTC. This sequence encodes CSVHRSGGRGNEQFF.

This clonotype was observed a handful of times. The V and J genes are TRBV29-1 and TRBJ2-3; tentative D call: TRBD2 (6 bases). In germline, CDR1 is SQVTM, CDR2 ANQGSEA. Trimming took off 8 bases at V and 6 bases at J, with 24 bases between the two ends. This CDR3 has 15 amino acids. The CDR3 DNA reads as TGCAGCTTTGGGGCCCCGCAGCTAGGAGGGGATACGCAGTATTTT. It yields the protein CSFGAPQLGGDTQYF.

In this sample, this clonotype turned up a few times. This chain joins TRBV12-3 or TRBV12-4 and TRBJ1-2, with D possibly matching TRBD1 (5 bases). CDR3 length: 13 residues. V was pared by 0 bases and J by 6 bases, with 8 bases between. The CDR3 DNA sequence: TGTGCCAGCAGTTTAGCGGGGACTCATGGCTACACCTTC. It translates to CASSLAGTHGYTF.

The chain has TRBV28 and TRBJ2-5; 8 bases are a match to TRBD1. Germline values: CDR1 MDHEN, CDR2 SYDVKM. This CDR3 comprises 11 residues. Trimming removed 5 bases from V and 9 bases from J; junction bases left unmatched: 2. The CDR3 protein is CASSKTGAQYF. CDR3 sequence (DNA): TGTGCCAGCAGTAAGACAGGGGCCCAGTACTTC.

The chain links TRBV3-1 to TRBJ2-1, with D perhaps assigned TRBD1 or TRBD2 (5 bases each). CDR3 length equals 17 residues. Germline-derived CDR1 and CDR2 are LGHDT and YNNKEL (reference sequence). V gave up 1 base and J gave up 7 bases, with 20 bases separating them. The CDR3 spells CASSQGVGEGGTNEQFF. For the CDR3, the DNA is TGTGCCAGCAGCCAAGGGGTGGGGGAAGGTGGTACGAATGAGCAGTTCTTC.

The CDR3 sequence: CASSLQSQALDEQFF. In DNA form, the CDR3 reads TGTGCCAGCAGCCTCCAATCCCAGGCTCTGGATGAGCAGTTCTTC. J is TRBJ2-1 and V is TRBV2; D call uncertain. The V gene lost 6 bases and the J gene lost 8 bases, with 20 bases spanning the gap. This CDR3 region has 15 residues. The germline V gene encodes CDR1 SNHLY and CDR2 FYNNEI.

There are a few counts of this clonotype. V and J are TRBV7-2 and TRBJ2-5; 11 bases line up with TRBD2. The CDR3 length is 15 residues. The germline V gene encodes CDR1 SGHTA and CDR2 FQGNSA. Germline trimming cut 1 base from V and 5 bases from J; bases unmatched to any gene: 3. CDR3 residues: CASSLVAGGWETQYF. CDR3 coding DNA: TGTGCCAGCAGCTTAGTAGCGGGGGGGTGGGAGACCCAGTACTTC.

CDR3 in amino acids: CASSLDSQRNYGYTF. In DNA, the CDR3 is TGTGCCAGCAGCTTGGATTCTCAGAGGAACTATGGCTACACCTTC. This chain connects TRBV5-6 to TRBJ1-2; D gene uncertain. The germline gives CDR1 SGHDT, CDR2 YYEEEE. Trimming removed 0 bases from V and 2 bases from J, with 11 bases in between. The length of the CDR3 is 15 residues.

The genes are TRBV2 and TRBJ2-7; 9 bases match TRBD1. V trimming: 6 bases; J trimming: 3 bases; junction bases outside the gene matches: 6. The germline V gene encodes CDR1 SNHLY and CDR2 FYNNEI. The CDR3 contains 14 residues. CDR3: CASREQGASYEQYF. The CDR3 region has the DNA TGTGCCAGCAGAGAACAGGGGGCGAGCTACGAGCAGTACTTC.

The V gene is TRBV7-2, the J gene TRBJ2-7; possible D gene TRBD1, 6 bases. Per germline, CDR1 SGHTA and CDR2 FQGNSA. V was clipped by 1 base and J by 1 base, with 14 bases between them. The CDR3 runs to 16 residues. The DNA of the CDR3 is TGTGCCAGCAGCTTAGGGAAACAGGGTATTTCCTACGAGCAGTACTTC. Translation gives CASSLGKQGISYEQYF.

The rearrangement links TRBV29-1 to TRBJ2-1, with D possibly being TRBD2 (6 bases). Germline assignment: CDR1 SQVTM and CDR2 ANQGSEA. CDR3 length: 16 amino acids. Deletions cut 0 bases from V and 7 bases from J, with 19 bases between. The CDR3, as DNA: TGCAGCGTTGAAGATCGTCGGAGGGGCTGGGGAAATGAGCAGTTCTTC. The encoded protein is CSVEDRRRGWGNEQFF.

This chain uses TRBV3-1 with TRBJ1-5; the D gene is possibly TRBD1 (6 bases). The germline V gene has CDR1 LGHDT and CDR2 YNNKEL (reference sequence). This CDR3 contains 15 residues. V lost 4 bases and J lost 6, with 16 bases in between. Written as DNA, the CDR3 is TGTGCCAGCAGCCCAAACAGGGATTGGCCTCAGCCCCAGCATTTT. It codes for CASSPNRDWPQPQHF.

The sample holds a few counts of this clonotype. In nucleotides, the CDR3 is TGTGCCAGCAGCTTATTAGTATCAGCCCAGTACTTC. It specifies CASSLLVSAQYF. The chain couples TRBV7-2 to TRBJ2-5; D call uncertain. V lost 2 bases to trimming and J lost 9 bases, with 10 bases between them. The CDR3 loop spans 12 amino acids. In germline, CDR1 is SGHTA, CDR2 FQGNSA.

The chain is built from TRBV5-1 and TRBJ1-4; 9 nucleotides line up with TRBD1. The V gene end was trimmed by 4 bases and the J gene end by 4 bases; junction bases not matched to a gene: 8. CDR3 length: 16 amino acids. The germline CDR1 and CDR2 sequences are SGHRS and YFSETQ. CDR3 region: CASSPGTGRGNEKLFF. CDR3 DNA sequence: TGCGCCAGCAGCCCTGGGACAGGGCGGGGTAATGAAAAACTGTTTTTT. The complete variable domain, with remaining parts taken from reference TRBV5-1 and TRBJ1-4, reads KAGVTQTPRYLIKTRGQQVTLSCSPISGHRSVSWYQQTPGQGLQFLFEYFSETQRNKGNFPGRFSGRQFSNSRSEMNVSTLELGDSALYLCASSPGTGRGNEKLFFGSGTQLSVL.

The J gene is TRBJ2-3, the V gene TRBV5-6; D not resolved. CDR1 is SGHDT and CDR2 is YYEEEE in the germline V gene. The CDR3 runs to 12 residues. Trimming left V 7 bases short and J 6 bases short, with 12 bases between. The CDR3 DNA reads as TGTGCCAGCGGAACCCCTCTGGATACGCAGTATTTT. Encoded protein: CASGTPLDTQYF.

This clonotype was seen only a few times. The rearrangement uses TRBV4-2 and TRBJ2-4; weak D call: TRBD1 (5 bases). There are 18 residues in the CDR3. V was pared by 5 bases and J by 0 bases, with 20 bases between. Germline CDR1 is LGHNA and CDR2 is YNFKEQ. The CDR3 spells CASSLRNGSGLAKNIQYF. The CDR3 DNA reads TGTGCCAGCAGCTTAAGAAATGGCTCAGGGCTAGCCAAAAACATTCAGTACTTC.

This clonotype was detected a few times. The chain joins TRBV11-2 to TRBJ2-5; D may be TRBD2 (5 bases). Trimming pared 11 bases from V and 3 bases from J, leaving 16 bases between. CDR3 length: 13 residues. Per germline, CDR1 SGHAT and CDR2 FQNNGV. This CDR3 reads CAYKTFGEETQYF. CDR3 in DNA: TGTGCCTACAAAACATTCGGGGAAGAGACCCAGTACTTC.

The rearrangement joins TRBV20-1 to TRBJ1-6; no clear D. Trimming took off 6 bases at V and 9 bases at J, with 18 bases between the two ends. The CDR3 is made up of 14 amino acids. Germline-derived CDR1 and CDR2 are DFQATT and SNEGSKA (reference sequence). The CDR3 nucleotides are TGCAGTGCACGAACCCAAACGGCTAGTTCACCCCTCCACTTT. Translation: CSARTQTASSPLHF.

V and J are TRBV5-1 and TRBJ2-7; TRBD1 matches 11 bases. CDR3 length: 13 residues. The germline V gene encodes CDR1 SGHRS and CDR2 YFSETQ. The V and J ends lost 5 bases and 6 bases, in that order; junction bases with no gene match: 4. The CDR3 here is CASSWTGGTEQYF. The CDR3 bases are TGCGCCAGCAGTTGGACAGGGGGCACCGAGCAGTACTTC.

This clonotype was counted only a few times. This chain links TRBV6-5 with TRBJ2-1; perhaps TRBD2 as D (6 bases). V was cut by 9 bases and J by 3 bases, with 15 bases left in between. Germline V gives CDR1 MNHEY, CDR2 SVGAGI. The CDR3 sequence is 14 residues long. CDR3 sequence (DNA): TGTGCCAGTTCTGGAGGGAACATCTACAATGAGCAGTTCTTC. This codes for CASSGGNIYNEQFF.

Remarks on this clonotype: One end of the junction is discordant with germline, which a read error may explain. The chain uses TRBV6-6 and TRBJ2-7; 10 nucleotides align to TRBD2. In germline, CDR1 is MNHNY, CDR2 SVGAGI (reference sequence). The CDR3 extends over 15 amino acids. CDR3 sequence (DNA): TGTGCCAGCAGTTTAGCGGGAGGCTTGTGGTCCGAGCGGTACTTC. This gives the protein CASSLAGGLWSERYF.

This clonotype was counted between two and nine times. The chain couples TRBV15 to TRBJ2-1, with D uncertain. Trimming pared 5 bases from V and 6 bases from J, leaving 11 bases between. CDR3 length: 13 residues. Germline V CDR1 and CDR2: LNHNV, YYDKDF (reference sequence). The DNA for the CDR3 is TGTGCCACCAGCCCCAGAAGTAGCAATGAGCAGTTCTTC. This sequence encodes CATSPRSSNEQFF.